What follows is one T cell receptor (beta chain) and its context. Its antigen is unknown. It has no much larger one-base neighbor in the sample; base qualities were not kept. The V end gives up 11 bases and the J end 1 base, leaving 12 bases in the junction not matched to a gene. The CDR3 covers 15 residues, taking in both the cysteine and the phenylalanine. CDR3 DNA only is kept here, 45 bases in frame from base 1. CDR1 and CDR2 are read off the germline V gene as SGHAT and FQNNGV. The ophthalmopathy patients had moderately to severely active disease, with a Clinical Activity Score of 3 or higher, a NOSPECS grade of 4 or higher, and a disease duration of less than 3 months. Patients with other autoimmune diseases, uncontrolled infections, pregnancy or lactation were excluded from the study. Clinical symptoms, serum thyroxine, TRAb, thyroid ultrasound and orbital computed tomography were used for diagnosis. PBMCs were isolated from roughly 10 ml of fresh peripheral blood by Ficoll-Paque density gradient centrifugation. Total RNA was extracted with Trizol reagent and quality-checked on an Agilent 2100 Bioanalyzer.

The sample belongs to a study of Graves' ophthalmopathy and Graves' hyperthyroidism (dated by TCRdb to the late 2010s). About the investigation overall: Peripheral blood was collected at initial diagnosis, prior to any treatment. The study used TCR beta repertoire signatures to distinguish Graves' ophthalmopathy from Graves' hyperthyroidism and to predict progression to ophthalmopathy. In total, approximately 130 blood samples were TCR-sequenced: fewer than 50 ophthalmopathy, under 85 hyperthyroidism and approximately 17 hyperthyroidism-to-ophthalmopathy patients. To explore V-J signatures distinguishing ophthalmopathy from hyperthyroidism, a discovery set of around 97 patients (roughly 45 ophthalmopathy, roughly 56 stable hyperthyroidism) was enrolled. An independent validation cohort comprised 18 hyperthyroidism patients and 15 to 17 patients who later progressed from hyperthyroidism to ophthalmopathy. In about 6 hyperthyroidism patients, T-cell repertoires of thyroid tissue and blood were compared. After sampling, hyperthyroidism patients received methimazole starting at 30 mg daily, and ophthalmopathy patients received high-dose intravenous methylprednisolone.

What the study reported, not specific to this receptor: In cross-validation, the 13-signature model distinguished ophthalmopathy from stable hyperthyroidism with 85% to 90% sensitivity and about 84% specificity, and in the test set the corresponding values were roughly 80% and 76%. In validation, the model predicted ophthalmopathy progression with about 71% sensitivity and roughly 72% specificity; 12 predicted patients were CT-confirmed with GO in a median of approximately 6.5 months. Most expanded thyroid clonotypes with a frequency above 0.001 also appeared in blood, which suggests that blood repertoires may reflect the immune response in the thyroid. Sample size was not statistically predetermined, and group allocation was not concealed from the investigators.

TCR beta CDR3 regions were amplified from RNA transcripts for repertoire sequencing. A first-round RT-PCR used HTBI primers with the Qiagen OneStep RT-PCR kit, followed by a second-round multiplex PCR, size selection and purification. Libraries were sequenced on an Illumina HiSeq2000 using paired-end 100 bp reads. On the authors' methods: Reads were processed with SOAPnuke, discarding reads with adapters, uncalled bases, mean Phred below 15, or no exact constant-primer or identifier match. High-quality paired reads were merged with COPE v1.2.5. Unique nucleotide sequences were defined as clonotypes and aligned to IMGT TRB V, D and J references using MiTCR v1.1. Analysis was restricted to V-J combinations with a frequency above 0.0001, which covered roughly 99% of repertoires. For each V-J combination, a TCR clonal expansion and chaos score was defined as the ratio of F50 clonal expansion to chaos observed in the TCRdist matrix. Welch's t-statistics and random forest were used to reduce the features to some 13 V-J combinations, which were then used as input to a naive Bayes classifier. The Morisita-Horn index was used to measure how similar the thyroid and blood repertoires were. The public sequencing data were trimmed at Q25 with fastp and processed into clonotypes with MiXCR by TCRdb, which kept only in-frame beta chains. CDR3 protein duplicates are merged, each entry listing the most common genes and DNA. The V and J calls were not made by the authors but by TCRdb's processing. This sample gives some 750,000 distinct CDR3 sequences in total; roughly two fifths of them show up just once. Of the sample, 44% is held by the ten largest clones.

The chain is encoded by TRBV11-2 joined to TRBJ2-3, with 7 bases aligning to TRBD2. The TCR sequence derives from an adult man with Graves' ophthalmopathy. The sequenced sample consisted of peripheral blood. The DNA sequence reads TGTGCCGTTCAGCGGGACCCCTGGCGCACAGATACGCAGTATTTT. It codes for CAVQRDPWRTDTQYF.